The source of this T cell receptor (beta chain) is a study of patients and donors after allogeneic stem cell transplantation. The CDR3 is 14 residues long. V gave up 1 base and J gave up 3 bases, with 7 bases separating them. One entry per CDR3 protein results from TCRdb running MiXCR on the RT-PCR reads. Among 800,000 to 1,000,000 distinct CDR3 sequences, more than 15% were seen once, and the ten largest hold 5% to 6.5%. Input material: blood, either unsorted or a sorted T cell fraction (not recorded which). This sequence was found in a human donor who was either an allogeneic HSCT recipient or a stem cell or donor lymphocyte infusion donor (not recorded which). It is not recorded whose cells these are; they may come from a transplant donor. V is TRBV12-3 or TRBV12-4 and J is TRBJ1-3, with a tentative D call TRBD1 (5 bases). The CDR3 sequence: CASSLGGVGNTIYF. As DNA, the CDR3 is TGTGCCAGCAGTTTAGGAGGGGTTGGAAACACCATATATTTT.